This T cell receptor beta chain appears in the sequencing data of a study of T cell responses to AZD1222 COVID-19 vaccine. Findings of the study overall: A reported finding is that nearly half of spike-specific TCRs target unmutated variant regions.

Trimming took 2 bases from V and 5 from J; bases not matched to a gene: 7. The CDR3 totals 15 residues. Germline values: CDR1 LGHDT, CDR2 YNNKEL (reference sequence). Concerning this clone itself: No antigen is known for it.

Only in-frame clones appear in the TCRdb table, and some are missing; sequencing was by immunoSEQ multiplex PCR. Of 150,000 to 200,000 clones listed, 80% to 90% are singletons. The chain combines TRBV3-1 (or the pseudogene TRBV3-2) with TRBJ2-5; TRBD2 matches 8 bases. The specimen comprised peripheral blood, sampled 28 days after the second AZD1222 dose. This receptor was taken from an adult who received the AZD1222 COVID-19 vaccine. The DNA of the CDR3 is TGTGCCAGCAGCCAAACGCGGGGGGCCGGGGAGACCCAGTACTTC. It translates to CASSQTRGAGETQYF.